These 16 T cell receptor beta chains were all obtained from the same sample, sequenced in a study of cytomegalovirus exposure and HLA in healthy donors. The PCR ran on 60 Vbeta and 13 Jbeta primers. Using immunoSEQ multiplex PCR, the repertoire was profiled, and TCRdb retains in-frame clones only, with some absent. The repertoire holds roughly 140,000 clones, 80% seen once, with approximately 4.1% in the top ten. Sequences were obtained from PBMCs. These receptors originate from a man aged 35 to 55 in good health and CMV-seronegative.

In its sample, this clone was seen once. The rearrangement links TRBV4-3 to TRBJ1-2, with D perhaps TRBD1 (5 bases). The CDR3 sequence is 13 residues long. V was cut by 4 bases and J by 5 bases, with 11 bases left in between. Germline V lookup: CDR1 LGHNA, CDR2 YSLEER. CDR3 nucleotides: TGCGCCAGCAGCCGCACGCAGGGTTATGGCTACACCTTC. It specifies CASSRTQGYGYTF.

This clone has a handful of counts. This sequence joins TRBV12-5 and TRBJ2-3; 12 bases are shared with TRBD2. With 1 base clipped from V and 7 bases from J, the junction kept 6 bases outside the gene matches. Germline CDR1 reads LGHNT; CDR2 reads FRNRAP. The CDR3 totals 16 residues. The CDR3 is CASGLGLAGGANTQYF. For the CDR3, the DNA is TGTGCTAGTGGTTTGGGTCTAGCGGGGGGGGCGAATACGCAGTATTTT.

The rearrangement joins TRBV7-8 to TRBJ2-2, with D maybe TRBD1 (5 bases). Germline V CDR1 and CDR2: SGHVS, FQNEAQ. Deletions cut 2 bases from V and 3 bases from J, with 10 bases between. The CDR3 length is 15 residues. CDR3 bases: TGTGCCAGCAGCTTACGCAGGGCAGACACCGGGGAGCTGTTTTTT. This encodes CASSLRRADTGELFF.

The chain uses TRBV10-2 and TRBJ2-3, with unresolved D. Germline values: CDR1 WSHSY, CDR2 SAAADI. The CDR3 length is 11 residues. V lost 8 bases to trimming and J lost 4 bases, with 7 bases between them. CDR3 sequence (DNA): TGCGCCAGCCTGGCTGCAGATACGCAGTATTTT. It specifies CASLAADTQYF.

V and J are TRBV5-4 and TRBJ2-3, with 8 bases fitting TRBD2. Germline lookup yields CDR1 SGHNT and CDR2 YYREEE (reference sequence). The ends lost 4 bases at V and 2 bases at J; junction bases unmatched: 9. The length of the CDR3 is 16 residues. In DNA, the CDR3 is TGTGCCAGCAGCCCGGGGGGGGACTACCACACAGATACGCAGTATTTT. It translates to CASSPGGDYHTDTQYF.

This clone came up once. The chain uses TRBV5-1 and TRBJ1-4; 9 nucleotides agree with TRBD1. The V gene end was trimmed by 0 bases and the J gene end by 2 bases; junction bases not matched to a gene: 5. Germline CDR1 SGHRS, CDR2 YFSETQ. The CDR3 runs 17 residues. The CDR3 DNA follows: TGCGCCAGCAGCTTGGCCGGGACAGGGTGGACTAATGAAAAACTGTTTTTT. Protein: CASSLAGTGWTNEKLFF.

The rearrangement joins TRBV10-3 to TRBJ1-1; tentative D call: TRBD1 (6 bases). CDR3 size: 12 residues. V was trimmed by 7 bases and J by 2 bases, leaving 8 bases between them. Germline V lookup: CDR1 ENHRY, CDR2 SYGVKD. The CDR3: CAITGGNTEAFF. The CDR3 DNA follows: TGTGCCATCACTGGGGGCAACACTGAAGCTTTCTTT.

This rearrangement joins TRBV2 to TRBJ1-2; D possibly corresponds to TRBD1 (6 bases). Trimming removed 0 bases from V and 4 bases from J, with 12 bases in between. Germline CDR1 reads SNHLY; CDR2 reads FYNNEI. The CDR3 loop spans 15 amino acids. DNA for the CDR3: TGTGCCAGCAGTGAAGCGCGGGGGGGGGCCTATGGCTACACCTTC. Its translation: CASSEARGGAYGYTF.

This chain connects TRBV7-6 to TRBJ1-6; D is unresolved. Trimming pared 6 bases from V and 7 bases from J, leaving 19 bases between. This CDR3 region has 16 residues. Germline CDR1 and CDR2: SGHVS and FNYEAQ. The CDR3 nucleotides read TGTGCCAGCAGACTCACCCTGGACTCGGCCAATTCACCCCTCCACTTT. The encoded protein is CASRLTLDSANSPLHF. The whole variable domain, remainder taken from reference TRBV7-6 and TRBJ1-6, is GAGVSQSPRYKVTKRGQDVALRCDPISGHVSLYWYRQALGQGPEFLTYFNYEAQQDKSGLPNDRFSAERPEGSISTLTIQRTEQRDSAMYRCASRLTLDSANSPLHFGNGTRLTVT.

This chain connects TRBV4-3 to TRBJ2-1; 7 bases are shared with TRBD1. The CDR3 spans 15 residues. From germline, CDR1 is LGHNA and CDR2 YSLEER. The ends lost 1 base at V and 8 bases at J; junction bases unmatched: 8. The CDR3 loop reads CASSQGGTGVHEQFF. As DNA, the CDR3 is TGCGCCAGCAGCCAAGGGGGCACAGGGGTACATGAGCAGTTCTTC.

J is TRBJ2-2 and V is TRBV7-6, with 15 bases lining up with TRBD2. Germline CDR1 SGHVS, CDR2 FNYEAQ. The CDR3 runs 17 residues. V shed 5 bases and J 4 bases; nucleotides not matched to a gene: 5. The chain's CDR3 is CASSGLAGGHVTGELFF. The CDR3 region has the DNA TGTGCCAGCAGCGGACTAGCGGGGGGGCACGTCACCGGGGAGCTGTTTTTT.

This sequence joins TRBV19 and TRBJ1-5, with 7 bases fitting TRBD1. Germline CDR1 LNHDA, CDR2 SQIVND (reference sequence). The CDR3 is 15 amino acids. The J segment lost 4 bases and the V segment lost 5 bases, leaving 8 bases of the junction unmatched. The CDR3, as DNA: TGTGCCAGTAGTGCCTACCGGGACAGTAATCAGCCCCAGCATTTT. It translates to CASSAYRDSNQPQHF.

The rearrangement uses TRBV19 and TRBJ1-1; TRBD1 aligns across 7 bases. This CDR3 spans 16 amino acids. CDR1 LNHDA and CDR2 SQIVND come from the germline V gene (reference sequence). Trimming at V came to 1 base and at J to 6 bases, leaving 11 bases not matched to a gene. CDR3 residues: CASSIGQGMLFAEAFF. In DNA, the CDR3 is TGTGCCAGTAGTATAGGACAGGGAATGTTGTTCGCTGAAGCTTTCTTT.

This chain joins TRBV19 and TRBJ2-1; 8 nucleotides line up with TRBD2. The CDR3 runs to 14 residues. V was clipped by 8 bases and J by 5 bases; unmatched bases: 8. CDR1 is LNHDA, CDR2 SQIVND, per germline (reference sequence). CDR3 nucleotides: TGTGCCAGTTGTCGGGGGGGCCAAAACAATGAGCAGTTCTTC. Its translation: CASCRGGQNNEQFF.

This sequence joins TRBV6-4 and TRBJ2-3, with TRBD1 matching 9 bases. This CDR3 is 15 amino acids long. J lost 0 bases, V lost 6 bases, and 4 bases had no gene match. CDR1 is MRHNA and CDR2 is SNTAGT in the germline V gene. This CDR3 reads CASRQGAGSTDTQYF. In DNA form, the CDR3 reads TGTGCCAGCAGACAGGGGGCAGGAAGCACAGATACGCAGTATTTT.

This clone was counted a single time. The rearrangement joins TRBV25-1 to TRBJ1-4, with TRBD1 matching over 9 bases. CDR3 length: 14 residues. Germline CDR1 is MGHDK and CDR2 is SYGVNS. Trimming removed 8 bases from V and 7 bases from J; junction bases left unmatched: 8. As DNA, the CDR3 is TGTGCCAGCGCAAAACAGGGGGCTGGTGAAAAACTGTTTTTT. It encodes CASAKQGAGEKLFF.